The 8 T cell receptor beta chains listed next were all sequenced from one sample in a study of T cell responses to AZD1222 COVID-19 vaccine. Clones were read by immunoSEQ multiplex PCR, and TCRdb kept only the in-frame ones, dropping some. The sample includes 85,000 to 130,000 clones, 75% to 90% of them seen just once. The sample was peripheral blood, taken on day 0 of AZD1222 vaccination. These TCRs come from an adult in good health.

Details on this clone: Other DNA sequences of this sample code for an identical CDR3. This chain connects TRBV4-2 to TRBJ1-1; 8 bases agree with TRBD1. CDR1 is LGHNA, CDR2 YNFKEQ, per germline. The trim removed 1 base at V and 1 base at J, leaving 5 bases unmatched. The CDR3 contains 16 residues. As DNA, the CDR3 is TGTGCCAGCAGCCAAGCCGACAGGGGTTCGAACACTGAAGCTTTCTTT. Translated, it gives CASSQADRGSNTEAFF.

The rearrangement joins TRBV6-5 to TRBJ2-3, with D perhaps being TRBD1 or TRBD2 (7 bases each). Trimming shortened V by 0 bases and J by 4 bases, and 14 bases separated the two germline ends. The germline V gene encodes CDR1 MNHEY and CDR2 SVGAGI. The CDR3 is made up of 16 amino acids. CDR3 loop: CASSYSDQGGSDTQYF. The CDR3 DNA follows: TGTGCCAGCAGTTACTCTGACCAGGGGGGGTCAGATACGCAGTATTTT.

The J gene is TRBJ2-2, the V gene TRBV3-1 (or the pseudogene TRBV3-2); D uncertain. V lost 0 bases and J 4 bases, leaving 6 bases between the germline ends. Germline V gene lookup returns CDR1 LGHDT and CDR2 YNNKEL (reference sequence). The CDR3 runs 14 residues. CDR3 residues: CASSQDRATGELFF. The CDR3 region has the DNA TGTGCCAGCAGCCAAGATCGGGCCACCGGGGAGCTGTTTTTT.

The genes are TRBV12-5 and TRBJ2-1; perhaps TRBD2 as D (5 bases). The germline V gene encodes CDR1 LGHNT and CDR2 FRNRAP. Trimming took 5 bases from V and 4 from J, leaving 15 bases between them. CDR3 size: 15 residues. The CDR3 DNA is TGTGCTAGTGGTAAAGGACTGGACGTTTACAATGAGCAGTTCTTC. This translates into CASGKGLDVYNEQFF.

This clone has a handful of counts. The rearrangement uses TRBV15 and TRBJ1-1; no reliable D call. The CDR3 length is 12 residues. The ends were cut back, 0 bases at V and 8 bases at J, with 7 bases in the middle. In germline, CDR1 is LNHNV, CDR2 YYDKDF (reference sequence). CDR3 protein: CATSRDRMEAFF. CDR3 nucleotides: TGTGCCACCAGCAGAGATCGGATGGAAGCTTTCTTT. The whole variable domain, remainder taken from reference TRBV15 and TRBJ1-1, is DAMVIQNPRYQVTQFGKPVTLSCSQTLNHNVMYWYQQKSSQAPKLLFHYYDKDFNNEADTPDNFQSRRPNTSFCFLDIRSPGLGDTAMYLCATSRDRMEAFFGQGTRLTVV.

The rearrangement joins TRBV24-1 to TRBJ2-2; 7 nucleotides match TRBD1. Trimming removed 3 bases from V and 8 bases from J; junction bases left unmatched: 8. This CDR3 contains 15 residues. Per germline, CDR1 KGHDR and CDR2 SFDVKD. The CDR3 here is CATSDPRQGLGELFF. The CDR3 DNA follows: TGTGCCACCAGTGATCCCCGACAGGGTCTTGGGGAGCTGTTTTTT.

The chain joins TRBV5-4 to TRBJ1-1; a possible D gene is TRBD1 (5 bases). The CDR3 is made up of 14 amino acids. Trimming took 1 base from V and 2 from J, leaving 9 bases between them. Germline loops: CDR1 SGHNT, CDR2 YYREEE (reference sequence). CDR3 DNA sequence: TGTGCCAGCAGCTTGTCAGGGATTAACACTGAAGCTTTCTTT. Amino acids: CASSLSGINTEAFF.

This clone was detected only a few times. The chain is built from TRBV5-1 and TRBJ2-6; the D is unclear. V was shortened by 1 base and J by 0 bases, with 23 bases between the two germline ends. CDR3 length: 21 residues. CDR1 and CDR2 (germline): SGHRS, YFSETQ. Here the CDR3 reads CASSLTGGQTSATSGANVLTF. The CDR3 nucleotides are TGCGCCAGCAGCTTGACGGGCGGTCAAACGAGTGCTACCTCTGGGGCCAACGTCCTGACTTTC.